This T cell receptor (beta chain) emerged from a study of T cells in Graves' hyperthyroidism and ophthalmopathy. As regards this clonotype: Its target is unknown.

The CDR3 contains 16 residues. CDR1 and CDR2 from the germline V gene are SGHVS and FNYEAQ. V gave up 5 bases and J gave up 0 bases, with 15 bases separating them. Each diagnosis drew on symptoms, thyroxine, TRAb, thyroid ultrasound and orbital computed tomography findings. Template material for amplifying TCR beta CDR3 regions consisted of RNA transcripts. Using the HTBI primer set, a first-round RT-PCR was run on the TCR CDR3. TCRdb re-called the multiplex PCR reads with MiXCR, one entry per CDR3 protein. The sample has hundreds of thousands of distinct CDR3 sequences, around 20% seen once. Study conclusions and caveats: Blood also carried most thyroid clonotypes expanded above 0.001.

This chain uses TRBV7-6 with TRBJ2-3; D is ambiguous. The TCR comes from a man between 25 and 39 years old with Graves' ophthalmopathy. The sequenced material came from blood. The CDR3 DNA follows: TGTGCCAGCAGCAAAAGGCTGGGAAGGAGCACAGATACGCAGTATTTT. Protein sequence: CASSKRLGRSTDTQYF.